This T cell receptor (beta chain) was captured in a study of cytomegalovirus exposure and HLA in healthy donors. This clone has just one count. The study ran its PCR with 60 Vbeta and 13 Jbeta primers. Data came from immunoSEQ multiplex PCR; TCRdb stores just in-frame clones and leaves some out. The repertoire holds 200,000 to 300,000 clones, with about 83% as singletons. The length of the CDR3 is 21 residues. CDR1 and CDR2 from the germline V gene are SGHTA and FQGTGA. J lost 6 bases, V lost 0 bases, and 16 bases had no gene match. The rearrangement uses TRBV7-3 and TRBJ2-2; 13 bases map to TRBD2. The sequencing input was PBMCs. The sequence derives from a middle-aged woman in good health and CMV-seropositive. CDR3 protein: CASSLTLGVAGLAGKPGELFF. In DNA form, the CDR3 reads TGTGCCAGCAGCTTAACCCTCGGGGTTGCGGGACTAGCGGGAAAGCCCGGGGAGCTGTTTTTT.